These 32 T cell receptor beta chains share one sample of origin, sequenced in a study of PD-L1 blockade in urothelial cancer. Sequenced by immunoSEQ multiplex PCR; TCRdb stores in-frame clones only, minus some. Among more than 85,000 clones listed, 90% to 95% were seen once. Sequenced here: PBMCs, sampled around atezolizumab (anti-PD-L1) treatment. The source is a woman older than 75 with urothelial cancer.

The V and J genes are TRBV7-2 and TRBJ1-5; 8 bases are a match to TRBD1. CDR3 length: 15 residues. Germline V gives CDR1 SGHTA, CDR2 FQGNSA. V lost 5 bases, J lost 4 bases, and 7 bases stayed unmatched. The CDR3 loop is CASSKWTGINQPQHF. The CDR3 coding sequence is TGTGCCAGCAGCAAATGGACAGGGATTAATCAGCCCCAGCATTTT. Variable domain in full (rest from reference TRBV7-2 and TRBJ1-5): GAGVSQSPSNKVTEKGKDVELRCDPISGHTALYWYRQSLGQGLEFLIYFQGNSAPDKSGLPSDRFSAERTGGSVSTLTIQRTQQEDSAVYLCASSKWTGINQPQHFGDGTRLSIL.

CDR3 in amino acids: CASSPVVSNEQFF. The CDR3 DNA sequence: TGTGCCAGCTCGCCCGTGGTCAGCAATGAGCAGTTCTTC. The chain is built from TRBV18 and TRBJ2-1; D call uncertain. The V end was cut by 6 bases, the J end by 6 bases, with 12 bases between. Germline V CDR1 and CDR2: KGHSH, LQKENI. The CDR3 is made up of 13 amino acids.

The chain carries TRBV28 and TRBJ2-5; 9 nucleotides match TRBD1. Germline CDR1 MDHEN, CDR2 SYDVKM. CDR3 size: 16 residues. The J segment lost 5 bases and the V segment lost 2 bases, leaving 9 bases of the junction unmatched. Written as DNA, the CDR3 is TGTGCCAGCAGTTTAGCGGGACAGGGACCCCAGGAGACCCAGTACTTC. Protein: CASSLAGQGPQETQYF.

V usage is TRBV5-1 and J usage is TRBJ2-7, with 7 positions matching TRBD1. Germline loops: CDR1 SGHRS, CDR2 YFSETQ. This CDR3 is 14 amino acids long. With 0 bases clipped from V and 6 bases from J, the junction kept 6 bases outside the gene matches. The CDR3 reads CASSLVGQRLEQYF. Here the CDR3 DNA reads TGCGCCAGCAGCTTGGTGGGACAGAGACTCGAGCAGTACTTC.

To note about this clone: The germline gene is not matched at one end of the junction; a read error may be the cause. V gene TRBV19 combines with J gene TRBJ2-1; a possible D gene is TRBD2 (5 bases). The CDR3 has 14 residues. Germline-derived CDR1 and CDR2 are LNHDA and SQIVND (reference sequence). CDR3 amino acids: CASNMEDSHNEQFF. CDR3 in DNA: TGTGCCAGTAATATGGAGGACTCCCACAATGAGCAGTTCTTC.

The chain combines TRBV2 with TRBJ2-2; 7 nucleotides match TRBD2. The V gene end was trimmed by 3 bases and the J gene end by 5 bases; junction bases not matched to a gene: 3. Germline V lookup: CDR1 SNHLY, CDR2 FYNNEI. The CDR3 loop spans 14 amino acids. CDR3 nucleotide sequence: TGTGCCAGCAGTGAGGCGGGAGTAACCGGGGAGCTGTTTTTT. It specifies CASSEAGVTGELFF. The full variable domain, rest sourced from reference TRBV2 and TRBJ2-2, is EPEVTQTPSHQVTQMGQEVILRCVPISNHLYFYWYRQILGQKVEFLVSFYNNEISEKSEIFDDQFSVERPDGSNFTLKIRSTKLEDSAMYFCASSEAGVTGELFFGEGSRLTVL.

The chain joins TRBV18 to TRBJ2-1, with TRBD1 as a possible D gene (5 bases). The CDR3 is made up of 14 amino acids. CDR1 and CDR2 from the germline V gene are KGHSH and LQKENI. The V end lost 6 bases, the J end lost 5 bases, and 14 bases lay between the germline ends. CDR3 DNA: TGTGCCAGCTCCCCTTTTGAAGGGGACAATGAGCAGTTCTTC. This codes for CASSPFEGDNEQFF.

The CDR3 DNA reads as TGTGCCAGCAGCTTAGGACTAGCGGGATTCTACGAGCAGTACTTC. Encoded protein: CASSLGLAGFYEQYF. V is TRBV7-9 and J is TRBJ2-7; 11 nucleotides align to TRBD2. The V gene's germline CDR1 is SEHNR and CDR2 FQNEAQ (reference sequence). CDR3 length: 15 residues. V was pared by 1 base and J by 3 bases, with 2 bases of the junction left unmatched.

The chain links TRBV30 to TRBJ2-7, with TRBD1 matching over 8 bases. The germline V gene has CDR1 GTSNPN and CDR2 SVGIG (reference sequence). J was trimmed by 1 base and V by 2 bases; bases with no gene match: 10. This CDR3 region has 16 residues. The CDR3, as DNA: TGTGCCTGGAGTACGTTATGGGACAGGTCGTCCTACGAGCAGTACTTC. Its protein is CAWSTLWDRSSYEQYF.

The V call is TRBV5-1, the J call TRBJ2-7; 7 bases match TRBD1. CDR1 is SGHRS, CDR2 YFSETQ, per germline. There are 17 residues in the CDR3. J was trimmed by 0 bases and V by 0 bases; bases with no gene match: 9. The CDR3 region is CASSLGGQLMSSYEQYF. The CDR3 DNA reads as TGCGCCAGCAGCTTGGGGGGACAGTTGATGAGCTCCTACGAGCAGTACTTC. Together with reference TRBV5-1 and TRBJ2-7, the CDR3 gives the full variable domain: KAGVTQTPRYLIKTRGQQVTLSCSPISGHRSVSWYQQTPGQGLQFLFEYFSETQRNKGNFPGRFSGRQFSNSRSEMNVSTLELGDSALYLCASSLGGQLMSSYEQYFGPGTRLTVT.

The chain's CDR3 is CASSGEGGGNTEAFF. The CDR3, as DNA: TGTGCCAGCAGTGGGGAGGGGGGTGGAAACACTGAAGCTTTCTTT. This chain uses TRBV28 with TRBJ1-1; maybe TRBD1 (6 bases). CDR1 is MDHEN, CDR2 SYDVKM, per germline. The CDR3 extends over 15 amino acids. Trimming left V 5 bases short and J 2 bases short, with 15 bases between.

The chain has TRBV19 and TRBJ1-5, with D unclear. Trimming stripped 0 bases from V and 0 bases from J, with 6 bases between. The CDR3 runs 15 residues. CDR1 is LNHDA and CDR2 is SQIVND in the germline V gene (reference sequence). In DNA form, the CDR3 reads TGTGCCAGTAGTATAGATCCTTATAGCAATCAGCCCCAGCATTTT. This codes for CASSIDPYSNQPQHF.

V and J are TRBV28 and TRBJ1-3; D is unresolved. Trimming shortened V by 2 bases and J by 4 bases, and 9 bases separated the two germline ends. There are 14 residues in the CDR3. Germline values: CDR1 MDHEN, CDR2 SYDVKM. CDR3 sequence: CASSLPTGGNTIYF. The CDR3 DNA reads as TGTGCCAGCAGTTTACCAACGGGGGGAAACACCATATATTTT.

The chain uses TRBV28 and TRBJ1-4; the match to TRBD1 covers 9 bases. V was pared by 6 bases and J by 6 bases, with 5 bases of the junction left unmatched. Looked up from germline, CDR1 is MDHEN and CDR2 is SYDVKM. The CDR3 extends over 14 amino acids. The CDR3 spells CASSLDRGYEKLFF. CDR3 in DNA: TGTGCCAGCAGCTTAGACAGGGGGTATGAAAAACTGTTTTTT.

CDR3 sequence (DNA): TGTGCCAGCAGTGGCCCTGGGCGCACTAATGAAAAACTGTTTTTT. Translated, it gives CASSGPGRTNEKLFF. The J gene is TRBJ1-4, the V gene TRBV6-1, with no clear D. CDR3 length equals 15 residues. Trimming left V 4 bases short and J 2 bases short, with 11 bases between. CDR1 MNHNS and CDR2 SASEGT come from the germline V gene.

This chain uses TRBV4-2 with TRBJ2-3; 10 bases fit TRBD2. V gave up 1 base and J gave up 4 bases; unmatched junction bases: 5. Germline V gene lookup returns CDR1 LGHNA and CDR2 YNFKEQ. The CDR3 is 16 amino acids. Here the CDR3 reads CASSQVLAGASDTQYF. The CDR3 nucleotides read TGTGCCAGCAGCCAAGTCCTAGCGGGAGCGTCAGATACGCAGTATTTT.

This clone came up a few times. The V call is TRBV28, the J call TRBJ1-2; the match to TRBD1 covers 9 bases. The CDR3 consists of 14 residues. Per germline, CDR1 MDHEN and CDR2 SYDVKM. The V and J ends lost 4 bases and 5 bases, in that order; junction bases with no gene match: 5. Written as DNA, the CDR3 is TGTGCCAGCAGTTCCCTCGGACAGGGGTATGGCTACACCTTC. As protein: CASSSLGQGYGYTF.

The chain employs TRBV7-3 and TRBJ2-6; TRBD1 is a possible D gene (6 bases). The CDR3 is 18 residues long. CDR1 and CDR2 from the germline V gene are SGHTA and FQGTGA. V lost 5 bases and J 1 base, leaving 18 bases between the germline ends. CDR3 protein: CASSLRQVDGSGANVLTF. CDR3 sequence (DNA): TGTGCCAGCAGCCTTCGACAGGTCGACGGATCTGGGGCCAACGTCCTGACTTTC.

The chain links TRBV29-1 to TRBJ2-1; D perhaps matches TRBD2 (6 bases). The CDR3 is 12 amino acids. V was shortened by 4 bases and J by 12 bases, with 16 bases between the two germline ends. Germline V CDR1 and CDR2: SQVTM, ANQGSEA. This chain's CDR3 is CSVVELIGGQFF. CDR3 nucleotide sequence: TGCAGCGTTGTGGAACTTATCGGGGGGCAGTTCTTC.

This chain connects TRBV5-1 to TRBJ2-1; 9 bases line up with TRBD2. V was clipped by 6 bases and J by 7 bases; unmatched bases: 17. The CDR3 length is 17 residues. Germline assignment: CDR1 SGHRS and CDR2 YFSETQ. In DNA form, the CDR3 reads TGCGCCAGCACCATGGGGGCGGGAGGGATATCGGGAAATGAGCAGTTCTTC. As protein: CASTMGAGGISGNEQFF.

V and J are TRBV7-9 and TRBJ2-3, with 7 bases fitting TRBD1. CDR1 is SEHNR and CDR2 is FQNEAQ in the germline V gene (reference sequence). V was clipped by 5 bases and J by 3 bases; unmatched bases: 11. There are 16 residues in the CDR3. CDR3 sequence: CASSPTGQIQTDTQYF. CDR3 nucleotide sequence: TGTGCCAGCAGCCCAACGGGACAGATCCAAACAGATACGCAGTATTTT.

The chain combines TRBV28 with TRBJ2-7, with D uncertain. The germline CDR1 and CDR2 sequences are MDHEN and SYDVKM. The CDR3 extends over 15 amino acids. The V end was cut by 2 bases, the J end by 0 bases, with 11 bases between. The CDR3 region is CASSLELLNSYEQYF. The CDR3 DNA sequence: TGTGCCAGCAGTTTAGAACTGCTAAACTCCTACGAGCAGTACTTC.

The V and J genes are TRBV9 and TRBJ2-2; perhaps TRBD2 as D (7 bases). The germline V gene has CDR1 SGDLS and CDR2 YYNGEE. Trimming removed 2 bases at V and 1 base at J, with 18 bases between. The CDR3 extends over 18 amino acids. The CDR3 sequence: CASSVALLGGGNTGELFF. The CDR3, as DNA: TGTGCCAGCAGCGTGGCCCTACTAGGGGGGGGGAACACCGGGGAGCTGTTTTTT.

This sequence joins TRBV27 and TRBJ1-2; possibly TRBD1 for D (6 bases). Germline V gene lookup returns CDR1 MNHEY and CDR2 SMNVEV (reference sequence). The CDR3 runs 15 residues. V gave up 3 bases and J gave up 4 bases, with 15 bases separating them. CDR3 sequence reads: CASSFLSQGSYGYTF. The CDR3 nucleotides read TGTGCCAGCAGTTTTCTCTCACAGGGCAGCTATGGCTACACCTTC.

CDR3 sequence: CVRSLRRFSSYEQYF. The CDR3 DNA reads as TGTGTCAGAAGCTTACGCAGGTTCAGCTCCTACGAGCAGTACTTC. The chain carries TRBV7-5 and TRBJ2-7; TRBD1 is the table's D call, not checked against the DNA. TRBV7-5 corresponds to a pseudogene. The CDR3 has 15 residues.

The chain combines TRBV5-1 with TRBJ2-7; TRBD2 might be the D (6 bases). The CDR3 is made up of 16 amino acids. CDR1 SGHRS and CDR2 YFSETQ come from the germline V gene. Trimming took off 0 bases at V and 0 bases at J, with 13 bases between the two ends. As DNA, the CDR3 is TGCGCCAGCAGCTTGGGCCCCTACGGGAGCTCCTACGAGCAGTACTTC. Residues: CASSLGPYGSSYEQYF. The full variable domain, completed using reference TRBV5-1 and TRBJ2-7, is KAGVTQTPRYLIKTRGQQVTLSCSPISGHRSVSWYQQTPGQGLQFLFEYFSETQRNKGNFPGRFSGRQFSNSRSEMNVSTLELGDSALYLCASSLGPYGSSYEQYFGPGTRLTVT.

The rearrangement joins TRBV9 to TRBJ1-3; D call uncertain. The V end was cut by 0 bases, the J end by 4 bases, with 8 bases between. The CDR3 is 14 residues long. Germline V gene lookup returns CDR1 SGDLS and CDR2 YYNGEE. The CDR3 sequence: CASSVENSGNTIYF. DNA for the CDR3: TGTGCCAGCAGCGTAGAGAACAGCGGAAACACCATATATTTT.

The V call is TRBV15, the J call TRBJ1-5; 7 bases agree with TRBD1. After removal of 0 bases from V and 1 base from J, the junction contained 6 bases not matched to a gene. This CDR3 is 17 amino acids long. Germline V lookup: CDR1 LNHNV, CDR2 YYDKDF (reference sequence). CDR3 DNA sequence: TGTGCCACCAGCAGAGATCTGTCAGGGGGAAGCAATCAGCCCCAGCATTTT. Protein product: CATSRDLSGGSNQPQHF.

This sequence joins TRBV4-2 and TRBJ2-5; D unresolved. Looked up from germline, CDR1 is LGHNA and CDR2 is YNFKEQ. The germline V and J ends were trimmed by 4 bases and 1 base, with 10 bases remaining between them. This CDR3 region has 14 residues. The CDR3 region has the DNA TGTGCCAGCAGCCCAACAGCTATCCAAGAGACCCAGTACTTC. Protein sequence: CASSPTAIQETQYF.

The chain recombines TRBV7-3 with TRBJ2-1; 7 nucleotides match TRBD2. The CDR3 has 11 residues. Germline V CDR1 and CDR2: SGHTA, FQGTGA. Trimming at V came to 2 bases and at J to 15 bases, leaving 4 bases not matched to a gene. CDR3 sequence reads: CASSLGTKGFF. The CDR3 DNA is TGTGCCAGCAGCTTAGGGACTAAGGGGTTCTTC.

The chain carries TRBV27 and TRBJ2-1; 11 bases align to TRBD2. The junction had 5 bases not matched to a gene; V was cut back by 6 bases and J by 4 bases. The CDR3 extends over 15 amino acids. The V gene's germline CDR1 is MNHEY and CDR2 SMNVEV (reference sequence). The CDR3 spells CASRLAGVNYNEQFF. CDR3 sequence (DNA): TGTGCCAGCAGACTAGCGGGAGTGAATTACAATGAGCAGTTCTTC.

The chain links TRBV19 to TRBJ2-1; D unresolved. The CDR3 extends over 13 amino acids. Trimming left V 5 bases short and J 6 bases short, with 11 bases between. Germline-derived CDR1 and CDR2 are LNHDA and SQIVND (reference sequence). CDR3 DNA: TGTGCCAGTAGTCCTTACTATATCAATGAGCAGTTCTTC. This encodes CASSPYYINEQFF.